Described below is a single T cell receptor beta chain sequence and its context. What it binds is not known. TCR beta VDJ and CDR3 were profiled, and genomic DNA was the template. TCRdb independently ran MiXCR on the reads; one entry per CDR3 protein. Of approximately 300,000 distinct CDR3 sequences in the sample, 45% to 65% were seen once. The germline CDR1 and CDR2 sequences are SGHAT and FQNNGV. V lost 5 bases and J lost 1, with 18 bases in between. This CDR3 is built from 18 residues. Patients chosen for sequencing had shown CD8+CD57+ cell expansion by flow cytometry. The entry originates in a study of CD8+CD57+ T cells in acquired aplastic anemia. Study in general: Roughly 3 ug was the average amount of DNA from sorted CD4+ and CD8+ cells.

Study-wide findings and caveats: CD8+ Simpson's diversity did not differ significantly between patients and controls.

This TCR was recovered from a human donor with aplastic anemia. The rearrangement links TRBV11-2 to TRBJ2-6; a possible D gene is TRBD1 (6 bases). Sample: sorted CD4+, CD8+, or CD8+CD57+ T cells (not recorded which) from PBMCs. The CDR3 loop reads CASSVAWWGQSGANVLTF. The CDR3 coding sequence is TGTGCCAGCAGCGTTGCTTGGTGGGGGCAGTCTGGGGCCAACGTCCTGACTTTC.